This T cell receptor (beta chain) was identified in a study of persistence of HIV-infected CD4 T cells. Sequencing used immunoSEQ version 4 in survey mode. TCRdb's table, derived via immunoSEQ multiplex PCR, lists solely in-frame clones and lacks some. The table has tens of thousands of clones, more than 70% seen once. A word on this clone: Its antigen remains unknown. At the DNA level, this CDR3 is encoded by other sequences in the same sample as well.

The CDR3 has 13 residues. Trimming removed 5 bases at V and 1 base at J, with 9 bases between. In germline, CDR1 is ENHRY, CDR2 SYGVKD. Cells were stimulated with CMV-infected fibroblast lysates at 10 ug/mL. Memory cells lacking CD40L and CD69 with high CD45RO were sorted. Before stimulation, PBMCs underwent CD8+ T cell depletion. CD8-depleted PBMCs were stimulated approximately 20 hours with anti-CD28/CD49d costimulation, CD40-blocking antibody and enfuvirtide. The receptor was derived from an adult man with HIV who was CMV-seropositive. The J gene is TRBJ2-7, the V gene TRBV10-3; a possible D gene is TRBD1 (6 bases). The sample consisted of CD4+ T cells sorted from PBMCs after roughly 19-hour stimulation, taken from a patient who received antiretroviral therapy. Here the CDR3 reads CAISWTESYEQYF. CDR3 DNA sequence: TGTGCCATCAGTTGGACAGAGTCCTACGAGCAGTACTTC.